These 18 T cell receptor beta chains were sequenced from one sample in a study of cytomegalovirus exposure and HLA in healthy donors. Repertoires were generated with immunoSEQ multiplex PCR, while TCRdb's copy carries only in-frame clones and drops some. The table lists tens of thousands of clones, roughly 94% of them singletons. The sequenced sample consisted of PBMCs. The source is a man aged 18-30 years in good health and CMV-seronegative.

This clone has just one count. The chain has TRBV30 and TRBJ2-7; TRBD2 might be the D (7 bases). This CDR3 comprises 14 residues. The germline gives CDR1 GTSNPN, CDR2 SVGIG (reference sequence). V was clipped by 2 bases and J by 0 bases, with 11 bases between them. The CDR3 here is CAWSRGGGSYEQYF. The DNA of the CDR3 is TGTGCCTGGAGTCGAGGGGGGGGCTCCTACGAGCAGTACTTC.

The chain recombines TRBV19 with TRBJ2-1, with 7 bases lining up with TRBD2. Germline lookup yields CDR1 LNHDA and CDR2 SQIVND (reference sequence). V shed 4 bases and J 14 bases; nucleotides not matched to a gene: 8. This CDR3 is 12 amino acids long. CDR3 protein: CASSTRLGGKFF. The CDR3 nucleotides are TGTGCCAGTAGTACCCGGTTGGGGGGGAAGTTCTTC.

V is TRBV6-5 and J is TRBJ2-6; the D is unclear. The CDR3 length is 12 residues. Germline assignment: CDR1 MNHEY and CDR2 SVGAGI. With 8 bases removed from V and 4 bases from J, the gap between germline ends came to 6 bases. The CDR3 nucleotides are TGTGCCAGCCGACTCGGGGCCAACGTCCTGACTTTC. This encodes CASRLGANVLTF.

CDR3: CASTPKTLYNEQFF. As DNA, the CDR3 is TGCGCCAGCACACCGAAGACTCTATACAATGAGCAGTTCTTC. The genes are TRBV5-1 and TRBJ2-1; D unresolved. Germline V gene data show CDR1 as SGHRS and CDR2 as YFSETQ. The CDR3 spans 14 residues. Trimming removed 6 bases from V and 4 bases from J, with 14 bases in between.

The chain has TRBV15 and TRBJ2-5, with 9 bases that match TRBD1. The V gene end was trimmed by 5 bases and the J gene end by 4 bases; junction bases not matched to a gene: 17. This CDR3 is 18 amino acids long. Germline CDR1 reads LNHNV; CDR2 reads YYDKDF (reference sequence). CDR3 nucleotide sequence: TGTGCCACCAGCCCCCAAACCCATCGCGGGACAGGGTTAGAGACCCAGTACTTC. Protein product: CATSPQTHRGTGLETQYF.

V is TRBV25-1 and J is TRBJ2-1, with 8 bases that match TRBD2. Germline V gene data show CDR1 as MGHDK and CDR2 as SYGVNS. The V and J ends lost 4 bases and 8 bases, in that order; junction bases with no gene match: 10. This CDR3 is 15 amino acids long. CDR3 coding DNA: TGTGCCAGCAGTGCCTCCGGACTAGCAAGGGATGAGCAGTTCTTC. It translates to CASSASGLARDEQFF.

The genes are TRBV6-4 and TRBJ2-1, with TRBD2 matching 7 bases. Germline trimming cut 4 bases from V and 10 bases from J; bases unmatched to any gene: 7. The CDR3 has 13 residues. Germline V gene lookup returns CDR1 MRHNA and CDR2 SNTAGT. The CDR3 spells CASSGTEAGEQFF. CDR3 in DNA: TGTGCCAGCAGTGGCACGGAAGCGGGAGAGCAGTTCTTC.

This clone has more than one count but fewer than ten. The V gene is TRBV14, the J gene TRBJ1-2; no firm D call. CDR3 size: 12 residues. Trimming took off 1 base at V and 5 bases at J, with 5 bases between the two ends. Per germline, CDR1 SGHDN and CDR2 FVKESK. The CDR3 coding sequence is TGTGCCAGCAGCCAAGCTCGGTATGGCTACACCTTC. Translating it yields CASSQARYGYTF.

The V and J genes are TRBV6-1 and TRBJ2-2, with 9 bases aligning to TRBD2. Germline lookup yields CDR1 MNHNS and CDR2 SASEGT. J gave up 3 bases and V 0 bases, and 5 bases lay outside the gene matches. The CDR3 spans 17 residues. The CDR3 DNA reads TGTGCCAGCAGTGAAGCGGCAGTAGCGGGAGACACCGGGGAGCTGTTTTTT. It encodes CASSEAAVAGDTGELFF.

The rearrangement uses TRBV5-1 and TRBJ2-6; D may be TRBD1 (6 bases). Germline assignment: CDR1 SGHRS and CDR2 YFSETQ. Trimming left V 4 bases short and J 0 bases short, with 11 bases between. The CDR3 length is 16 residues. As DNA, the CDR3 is TGCGCCAGCAGCACGGGACATTACTCTGGGGCCAACGTCCTGACTTTC. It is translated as CASSTGHYSGANVLTF. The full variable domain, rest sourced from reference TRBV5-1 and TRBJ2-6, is KAGVTQTPRYLIKTRGQQVTLSCSPISGHRSVSWYQQTPGQGLQFLFEYFSETQRNKGNFPGRFSGRQFSNSRSEMNVSTLELGDSALYLCASSTGHYSGANVLTFGAGSRLTVL.

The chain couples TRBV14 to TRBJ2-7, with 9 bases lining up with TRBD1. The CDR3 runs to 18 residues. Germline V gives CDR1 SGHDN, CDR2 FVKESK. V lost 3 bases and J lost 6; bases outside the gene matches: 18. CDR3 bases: TGTGCCAGCAGCCAGGGACCTTGGACAGGGGACCCATTACGCGAGCAGTACTTC. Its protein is CASSQGPWTGDPLREQYF.

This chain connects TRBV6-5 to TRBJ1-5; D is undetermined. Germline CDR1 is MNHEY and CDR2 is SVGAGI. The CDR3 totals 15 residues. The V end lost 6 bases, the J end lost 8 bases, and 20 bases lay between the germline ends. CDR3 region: CASRERRLKAEPQHF. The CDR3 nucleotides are TGTGCCAGCAGGGAAAGGCGACTTAAGGCAGAGCCCCAGCATTTT.

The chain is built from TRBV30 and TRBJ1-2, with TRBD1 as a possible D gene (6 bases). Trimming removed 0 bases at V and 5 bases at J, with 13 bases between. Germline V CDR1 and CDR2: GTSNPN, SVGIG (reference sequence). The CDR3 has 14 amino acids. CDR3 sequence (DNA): TGTGCCTGGAGTGTACAACGGACAGCGTATGGCTACACCTTC. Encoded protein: CAWSVQRTAYGYTF.

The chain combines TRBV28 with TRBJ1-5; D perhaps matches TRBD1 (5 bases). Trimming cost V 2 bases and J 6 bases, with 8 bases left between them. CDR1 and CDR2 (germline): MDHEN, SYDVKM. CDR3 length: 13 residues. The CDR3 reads CASSLPGGQPQHF. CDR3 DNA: TGTGCCAGCAGTTTACCCGGGGGTCAGCCCCAGCATTTT.

CDR3 sequence: CASTLRTVQETQYF. The CDR3 nucleotides are TGTGCCAGCACCTTACGGACAGTACAAGAGACCCAGTACTTC. The chain joins TRBV5-5 to TRBJ2-5; possible D gene TRBD1, 6 bases. Trimming removed 6 bases at V and 2 bases at J, with 14 bases between. Germline CDR1 SGHKS, CDR2 YYEKEE (reference sequence). This CDR3 has 14 amino acids.

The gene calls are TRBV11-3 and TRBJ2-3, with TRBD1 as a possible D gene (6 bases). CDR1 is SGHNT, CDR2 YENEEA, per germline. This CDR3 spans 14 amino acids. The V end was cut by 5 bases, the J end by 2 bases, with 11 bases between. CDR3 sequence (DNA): TGTGCCAGCAGCGACAGGTCCTCCACAGATACGCAGTATTTT. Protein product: CASSDRSSTDTQYF.

CDR3 in amino acids: CASSPRLAGGPDTGELFF. In nucleotides, the CDR3 is TGTGCCAGCAGTCCCAGACTAGCGGGAGGGCCGGACACCGGGGAGCTGTTTTTT. V gene TRBV7-6 combines with J gene TRBJ2-2, with TRBD2 identical over 14 bases. The CDR3 spans 18 residues. J was trimmed by 3 bases and V by 6 bases; bases with no gene match: 9. The germline gives CDR1 SGHVS, CDR2 FNYEAQ.

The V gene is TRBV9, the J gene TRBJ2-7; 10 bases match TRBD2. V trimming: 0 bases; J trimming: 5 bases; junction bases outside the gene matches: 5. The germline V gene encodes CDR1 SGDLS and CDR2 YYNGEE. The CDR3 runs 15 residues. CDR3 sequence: CASSVASGSRDEQYF. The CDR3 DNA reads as TGTGCCAGCAGCGTAGCTAGCGGGAGTAGGGACGAGCAGTACTTC.